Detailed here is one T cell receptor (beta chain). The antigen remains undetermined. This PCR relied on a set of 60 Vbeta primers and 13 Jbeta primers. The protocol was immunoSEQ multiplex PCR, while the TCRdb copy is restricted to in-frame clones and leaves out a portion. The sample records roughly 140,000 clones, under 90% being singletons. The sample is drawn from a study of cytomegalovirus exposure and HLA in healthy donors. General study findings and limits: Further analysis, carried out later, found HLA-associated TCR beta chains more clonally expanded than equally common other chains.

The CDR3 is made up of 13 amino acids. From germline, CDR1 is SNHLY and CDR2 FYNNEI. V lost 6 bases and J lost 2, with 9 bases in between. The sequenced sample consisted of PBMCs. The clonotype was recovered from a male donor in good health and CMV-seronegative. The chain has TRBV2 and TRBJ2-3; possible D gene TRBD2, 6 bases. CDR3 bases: TGTGCCAGCAGGGAGGGGACCACAGATACGCAGTATTTT. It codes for CASREGTTDTQYF. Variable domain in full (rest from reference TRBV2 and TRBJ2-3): EPEVTQTPSHQVTQMGQEVILRCVPISNHLYFYWYRQILGQKVEFLVSFYNNEISEKSEIFDDQFSVERPDGSNFTLKIRSTKLEDSAMYFCASREGTTDTQYFGPGTRLTVL.